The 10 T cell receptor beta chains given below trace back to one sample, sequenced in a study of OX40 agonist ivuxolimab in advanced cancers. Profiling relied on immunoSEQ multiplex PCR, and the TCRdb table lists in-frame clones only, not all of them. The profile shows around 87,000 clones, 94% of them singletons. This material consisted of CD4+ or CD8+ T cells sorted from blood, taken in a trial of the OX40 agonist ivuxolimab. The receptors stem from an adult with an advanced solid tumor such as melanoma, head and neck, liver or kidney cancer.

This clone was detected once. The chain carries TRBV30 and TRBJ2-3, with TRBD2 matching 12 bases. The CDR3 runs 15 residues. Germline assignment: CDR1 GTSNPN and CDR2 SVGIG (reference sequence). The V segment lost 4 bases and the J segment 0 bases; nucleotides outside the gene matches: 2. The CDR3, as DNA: TGTGCCTGGACTCTAGCGGGGGGGAGCACAGATACGCAGTATTTT. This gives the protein CAWTLAGGSTDTQYF.

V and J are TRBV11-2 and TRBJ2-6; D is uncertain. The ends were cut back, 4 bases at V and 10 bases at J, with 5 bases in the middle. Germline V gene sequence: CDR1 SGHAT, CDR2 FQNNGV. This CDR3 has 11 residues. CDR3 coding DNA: TGTGCCAGCAGCTATACAAACGTCCTGACTTTC. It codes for CASSYTNVLTF.

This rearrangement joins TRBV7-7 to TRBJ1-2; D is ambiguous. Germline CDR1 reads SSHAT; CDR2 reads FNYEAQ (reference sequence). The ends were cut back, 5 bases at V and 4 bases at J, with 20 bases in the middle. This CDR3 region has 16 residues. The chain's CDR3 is CASSRSQCRKTYGYTF. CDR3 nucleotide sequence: TGTGCCAGCAGCAGATCTCAGTGCCGAAAGACCTATGGCTACACCTTC.

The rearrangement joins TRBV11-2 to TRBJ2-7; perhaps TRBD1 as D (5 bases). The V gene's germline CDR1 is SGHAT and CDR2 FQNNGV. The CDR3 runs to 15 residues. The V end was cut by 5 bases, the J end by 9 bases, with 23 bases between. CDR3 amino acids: CASSLRESPPFGQYF. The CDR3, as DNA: TGTGCCAGCAGCCTCAGGGAATCCCCCCCTTTCGGGCAGTACTTC.

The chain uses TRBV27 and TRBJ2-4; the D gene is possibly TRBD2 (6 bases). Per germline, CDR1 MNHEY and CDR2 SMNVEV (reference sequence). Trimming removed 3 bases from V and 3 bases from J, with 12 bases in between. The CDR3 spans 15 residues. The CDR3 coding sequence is TGTGCCAGCAGTTTCTCCCTTAGCGGCAAAAACATTCAGTACTTC. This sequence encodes CASSFSLSGKNIQYF.

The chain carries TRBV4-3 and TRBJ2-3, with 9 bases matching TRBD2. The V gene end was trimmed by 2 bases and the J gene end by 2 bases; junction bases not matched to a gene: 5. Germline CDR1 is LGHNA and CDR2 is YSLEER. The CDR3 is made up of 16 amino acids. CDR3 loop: CASSQFSGGATDTQYF. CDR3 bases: TGCGCCAGCAGCCAATTTAGCGGGGGAGCCACAGATACGCAGTATTTT.

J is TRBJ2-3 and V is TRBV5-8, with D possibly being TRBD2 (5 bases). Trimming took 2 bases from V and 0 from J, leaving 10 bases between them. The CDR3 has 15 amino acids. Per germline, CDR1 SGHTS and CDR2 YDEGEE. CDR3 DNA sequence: TGTGCCAGCAGCTTCCTTCTAGCTAGCACAGATACGCAGTATTTT. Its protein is CASSFLLASTDTQYF. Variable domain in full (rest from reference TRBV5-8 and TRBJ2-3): EAGVTQSPTHLIKTRGQQATLRCSPISGHTSVYWYQQALGLGLQFLLWYDEGEERNRGNFPPRFSGRQFPNYSSELNVNALELEDSALYLCASSFLLASTDTQYFGPGTRLTVL.

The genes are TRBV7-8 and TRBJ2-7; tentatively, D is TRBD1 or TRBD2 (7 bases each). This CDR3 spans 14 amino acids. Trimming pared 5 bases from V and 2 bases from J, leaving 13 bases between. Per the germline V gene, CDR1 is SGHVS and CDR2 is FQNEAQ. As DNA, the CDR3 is TGTGCCAGCAGCCCAGGGGGGGGTCCCTACGAGCAGTACTTC. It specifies CASSPGGGPYEQYF.

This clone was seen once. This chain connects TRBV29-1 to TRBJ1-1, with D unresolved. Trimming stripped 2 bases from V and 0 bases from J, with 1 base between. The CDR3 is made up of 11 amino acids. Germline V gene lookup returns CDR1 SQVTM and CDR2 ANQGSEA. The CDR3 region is CSVELNTEAFF. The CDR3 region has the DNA TGCAGCGTTGAACTGAACACTGAAGCTTTCTTT.

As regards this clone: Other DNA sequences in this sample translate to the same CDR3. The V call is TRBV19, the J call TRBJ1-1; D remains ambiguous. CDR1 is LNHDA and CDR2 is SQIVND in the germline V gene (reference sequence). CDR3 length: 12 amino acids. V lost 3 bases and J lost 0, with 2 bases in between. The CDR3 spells CASSILNTEAFF. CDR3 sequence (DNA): TGTGCCAGTAGTATTTTGAACACTGAAGCTTTCTTT.